This TCR beta chain was sequenced in a study of glioma-infiltrating T cells. Study-wide points: Above-expected tissue-blood divergence occurred in all gliomas, most in low-grade ones. CDR3 overlap between tissue and blood was very small.

This clonotype was observed at least ten times. Antigen: not known. Trimming removed 1 base at V and 4 bases at J, with 12 bases between. CDR3 length: 15 residues. Germline V CDR1 and CDR2: SGHTA, FQGNSA. Using RNA template, CDR3s of TCR alpha and beta were amplified with iRepertoire arm-PCR. For one-step reverse transcription and amplification, about 85-400 ng of tissue mRNA or PBMC total RNA was used. From the multiplex PCR reads, TCRdb called clonotypes with MiXCR, one entry per CDR3 protein. The repertoire holds more than 85,000 distinct CDR3 sequences, with less than 30% as singletons. V and J are TRBV7-2 and TRBJ2-3, with D possibly TRBD2 on 5 matching bases. The receptor was isolated from a human donor with low-grade glioma or glioblastoma, undergoing nonglioma brain surgery, or in good health (not recorded which). The material sequenced was glioma tissue, nonneoplastic brain tissue, or PBMCs (not recorded which). The CDR3 here is CASSLGSVAPDTQYF. Here the CDR3 DNA reads TGTGCCAGCAGCTTAGGAAGCGTAGCGCCAGATACGCAGTATTTT.